What follows are 22 T cell receptor beta chains derived from one specimen sequenced in a study of CXCR3-negative and CXCR3-positive naive CD8 T cells. Preparation of TRB cDNA libraries relied on 5' RACE carrying UMI labels. From the 5' RACE reads, TCRdb lists one entry per CDR3 protein and no DNA. Its table records around 140,000 distinct CDR3 sequences. Sequenced: naive CXCR3- CD8+ T cells from blood. The subset is: CD45RO-CCR7+CD27+CD95- naive CD8+ T cells lacking CXCR3 (TNR3-). Receptors were obtained from a human donor in good health. Some clones in this sample may be carry-over from other donors' samples.

This sequence joins TRBV27 and TRBJ2-1; TCRdb calls TRBD2, which cannot be checked without DNA. Per the germline V gene, CDR1 is MNHEY and CDR2 is SMNVEV (reference sequence). CDR3 size: 13 residues. The CDR3 is CASSLARRNEQFF.

The chain is built from TRBV10-3 and TRBJ2-7; TCRdb's D call, TRBD1, is unchecked because there is no DNA. CDR1 is ENHRY and CDR2 is SYGVKD in the germline V gene. CDR3 length equals 16 residues. The CDR3 spells CAISPPSGTETYEQYF.

The chain joins TRBV28 to TRBJ2-1; as DNA is missing, the TRBD1 call by TCRdb cannot be tested. The CDR3 is 20 residues long. Germline loops: CDR1 MDHEN, CDR2 SYDVKM. CDR3 region: CASSKFVAGEMWSSYNEQFF.

V usage is TRBV24-1 and J usage is TRBJ1-1. CDR3 size: 13 residues. Looked up from germline, CDR1 is KGHDR and CDR2 is SFDVKD. CDR3 sequence reads: CATQLSGVTEAFF.

The chain recombines TRBV11-2 with TRBJ2-6. The CDR3 is 12 residues long. Germline V CDR1 and CDR2: SGHAT, FQNNGV. CDR3 sequence: CASGTGANVLTF.

This chain's CDR3 is CARSLFLGQLRWTRELFF. This chain joins TRBV5-3 and TRBJ2-2; TCRdb's assignment of TRBD1 cannot be checked, as there is no DNA. TRBV5-3 is an ORF for which the function is uncertain. There are 18 residues in the CDR3.

This sequence joins TRBV20-1 and TRBJ2-7; TCRdb selects TRBD2, and the lack of DNA leaves this call unchecked. CDR1 DFQATT and CDR2 SNEGSKA come from the germline V gene (reference sequence). CDR3 size: 12 residues. The CDR3 is CSAVGLDYEQYF.

The V call is TRBV6-2 or TRBV6-3, the J call TRBJ1-1. CDR1 and CDR2 from the germline V gene are MNHEY and SVGEGT. There are 19 residues in the CDR3. The CDR3 reads CASSYSREGPAAGALEAFF.

This chain uses TRBV5-1 with TRBJ1-1; TCRdb lists TRBD1, though no DNA is available to test this call. The CDR3 runs to 12 residues. Germline loops: CDR1 SGHRS, CDR2 YFSETQ. The CDR3 is CASSSQGAEAFF. Full variable domain (remainder filled in from reference TRBV5-1 and TRBJ1-1): KAGVTQTPRYLIKTRGQQVTLSCSPISGHRSVSWYQQTPGQGLQFLFEYFSETQRNKGNFPGRFSGRQFSNSRSEMNVSTLELGDSALYLCASSSQGAEAFFGQGTRLTVV.

V usage is TRBV12-3 or TRBV12-4 and J usage is TRBJ1-5; TCRdb returns TRBD1, unconfirmable since there is no DNA. This CDR3 is 14 amino acids long. CDR3 sequence reads: CASRRTGENQPQHF.

The V and J genes are TRBV5-4 and TRBJ2-7; the TCRdb D gene call, TRBD1, has no DNA to confirm it. The CDR3 has 13 residues. CDR1 is SGHNT, CDR2 YYREEE, per germline (reference sequence). This CDR3 reads CASSFLGGYEQYF.

The chain's CDR3 is CATSGGNSYEQYF. The chain couples TRBV10-3 to TRBJ2-7; TCRdb picks TRBD2, but there is no DNA to check that call. The germline gives CDR1 ENHRY, CDR2 SYGVKD. The CDR3 extends over 13 amino acids.

The gene calls are TRBV4-3 and TRBJ2-7. CDR1 and CDR2 from the germline V gene are LGHNA and YSLEER. The CDR3 totals 15 residues. This CDR3 is CASSQDRIGTYEQYF.

V and J are TRBV28 and TRBJ1-4; TCRdb calls TRBD1, which cannot be checked without DNA. CDR3 size: 14 residues. The germline V gene has CDR1 MDHEN and CDR2 SYDVKM. The CDR3 protein is CASSGGTETEKLFF.

The chain has TRBV7-2 and TRBJ2-5; with no DNA, the TCRdb D assignment of TRBD2 cannot be verified. Germline CDR1 is SGHTA and CDR2 is FQGNSA. This CDR3 is 17 amino acids long. The chain's CDR3 is CASSLGVVLGGQETQYF.

The V gene is TRBV29-1, the J gene TRBJ2-7; TCRdb gives TRBD1 as the D gene, but with no DNA this cannot be confirmed. This CDR3 has 12 residues. Germline CDR1 reads SQVTM; CDR2 reads ANQGSEA. CDR3 amino acids: CSVAGTSWEQYF.

Here the CDR3 reads CSVAALPYEQYF. The chain uses TRBV29-1 and TRBJ2-7; TCRdb reports TRBD2, a call that lacks DNA to check it against. From germline, CDR1 is SQVTM and CDR2 ANQGSEA. This CDR3 comprises 12 residues.

The J gene is TRBJ2-5, the V gene TRBV7-6; TCRdb's D call, TRBD1, is unchecked because there is no DNA. CDR1 and CDR2 (germline): SGHVS, FNYEAQ. The length of the CDR3 is 14 residues. The CDR3 here is CASSSREWGETQYF.

This sequence joins TRBV6-5 and TRBJ2-6. This CDR3 comprises 16 residues. CDR1 and CDR2 from the germline V gene are MNHEY and SVGAGI. This chain's CDR3 is CASSYLGSSGANVLTF.

The chain employs TRBV29-1 and TRBJ1-5; TCRdb's D gene call, TRBD1, goes unchecked for lack of DNA. Germline-derived CDR1 and CDR2 are SQVTM and ANQGSEA. There are 16 residues in the CDR3. The CDR3 spells CSVPSTESYSNQPQHF. Full variable domain (rest looked up from reference TRBV29-1 and TRBJ1-5): SAVISQKPSRDICQRGTSLTIQCQVDSQVTMMFWYRQQPGQSLTLIATANQGSEATYESGFVIDKFPISRPNLTFSTLTVSNMSPEDSSIYLCSVPSTESYSNQPQHFGDGTRLSIL.

This CDR3 is CASSATGNNEQFF. The J gene is TRBJ2-1, the V gene TRBV7-3; TCRdb selects TRBD1, and the lack of DNA leaves this call unchecked. This CDR3 is built from 13 residues. Germline V CDR1 and CDR2: SGHTA, FQGTGA. The full variable domain, with the rest looked up from reference TRBV7-3 and TRBJ2-1, is GAGVSQTPSNKVTEKGKYVELRCDPISGHTALYWYRQSLGQGPEFLIYFQGTGAADDSGLPNDRFFAVRPEGSVSTLKIQRTERGDSAVYLCASSATGNNEQFFGPGTRLTVL.

The genes are TRBV12-3 or TRBV12-4 and TRBJ2-1; TCRdb's assignment of TRBD1 cannot be checked, as there is no DNA. CDR3 length: 15 amino acids. The CDR3 sequence: CASGLSGTGVGEQFF.